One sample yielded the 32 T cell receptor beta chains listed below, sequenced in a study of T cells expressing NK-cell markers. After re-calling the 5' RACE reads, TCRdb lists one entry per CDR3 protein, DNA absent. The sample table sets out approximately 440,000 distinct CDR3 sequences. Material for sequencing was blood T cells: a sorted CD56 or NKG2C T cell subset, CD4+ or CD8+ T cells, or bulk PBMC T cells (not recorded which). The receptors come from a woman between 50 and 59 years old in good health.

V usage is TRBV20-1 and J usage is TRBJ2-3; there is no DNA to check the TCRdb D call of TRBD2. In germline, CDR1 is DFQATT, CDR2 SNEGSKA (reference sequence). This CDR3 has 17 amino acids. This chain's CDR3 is CSARDTIGGRRSSTQYF.

The CDR3 reads CASSLSRSSYEQYF. This chain uses TRBV5-1 with TRBJ2-7. Germline CDR1 is SGHRS and CDR2 is YFSETQ. CDR3 length: 14 amino acids.

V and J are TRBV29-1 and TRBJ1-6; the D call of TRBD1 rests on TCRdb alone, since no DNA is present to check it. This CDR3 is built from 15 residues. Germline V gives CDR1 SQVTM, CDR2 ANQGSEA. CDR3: CSVALGQGHNSPLHF.

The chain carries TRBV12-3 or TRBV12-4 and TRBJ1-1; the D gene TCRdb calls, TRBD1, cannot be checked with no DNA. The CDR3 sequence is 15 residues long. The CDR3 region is CASSLQGVRNTEAFF.

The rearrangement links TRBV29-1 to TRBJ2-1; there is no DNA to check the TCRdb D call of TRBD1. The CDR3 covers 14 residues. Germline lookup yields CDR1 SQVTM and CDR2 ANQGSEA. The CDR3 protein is CSVVRRGVYNEQFF.

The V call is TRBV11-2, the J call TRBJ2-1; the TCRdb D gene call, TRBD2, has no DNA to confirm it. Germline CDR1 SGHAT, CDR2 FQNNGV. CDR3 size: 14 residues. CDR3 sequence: CASTTEDSGNEQFF.

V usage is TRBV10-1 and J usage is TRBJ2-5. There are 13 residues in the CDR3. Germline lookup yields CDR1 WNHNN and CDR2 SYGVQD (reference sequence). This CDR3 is CASSGGPVETQYF.

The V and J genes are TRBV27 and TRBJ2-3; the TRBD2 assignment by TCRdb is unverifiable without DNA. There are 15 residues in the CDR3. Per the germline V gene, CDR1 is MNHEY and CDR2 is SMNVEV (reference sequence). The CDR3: CASSLLLAPTDTQYF.

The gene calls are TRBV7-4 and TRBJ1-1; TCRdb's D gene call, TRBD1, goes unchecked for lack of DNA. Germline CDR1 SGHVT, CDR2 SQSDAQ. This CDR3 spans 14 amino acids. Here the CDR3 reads CASRGTPMNTEAFF.

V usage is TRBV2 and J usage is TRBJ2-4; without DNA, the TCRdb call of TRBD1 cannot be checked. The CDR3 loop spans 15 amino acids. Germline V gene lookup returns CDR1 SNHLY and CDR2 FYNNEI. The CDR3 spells CASSWTSPWENIQYF.

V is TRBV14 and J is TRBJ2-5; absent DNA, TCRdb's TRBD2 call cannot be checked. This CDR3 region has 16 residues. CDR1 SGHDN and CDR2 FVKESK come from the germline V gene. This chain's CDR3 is CASSLALAGFGETQYF.

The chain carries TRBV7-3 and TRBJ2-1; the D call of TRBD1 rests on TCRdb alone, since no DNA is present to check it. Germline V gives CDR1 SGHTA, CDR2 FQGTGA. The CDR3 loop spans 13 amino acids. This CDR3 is CASSPSGDHEQFF.

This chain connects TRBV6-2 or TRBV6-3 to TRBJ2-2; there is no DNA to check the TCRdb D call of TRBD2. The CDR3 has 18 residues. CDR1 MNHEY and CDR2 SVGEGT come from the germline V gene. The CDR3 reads CASSYGTSGRGGTGELFF.

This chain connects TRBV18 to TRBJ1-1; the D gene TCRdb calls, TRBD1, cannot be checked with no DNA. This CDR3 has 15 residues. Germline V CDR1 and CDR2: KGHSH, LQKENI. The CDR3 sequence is CASSPNRVGGTEAFF.

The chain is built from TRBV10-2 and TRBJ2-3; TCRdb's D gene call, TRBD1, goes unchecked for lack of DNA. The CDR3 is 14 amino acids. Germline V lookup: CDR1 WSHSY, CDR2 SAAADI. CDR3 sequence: CASSPGGPGDTQYF.

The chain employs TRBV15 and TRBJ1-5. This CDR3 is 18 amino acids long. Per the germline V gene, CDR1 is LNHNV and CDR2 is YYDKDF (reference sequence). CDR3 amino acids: CATSRDYGQGQMNRPQHF.

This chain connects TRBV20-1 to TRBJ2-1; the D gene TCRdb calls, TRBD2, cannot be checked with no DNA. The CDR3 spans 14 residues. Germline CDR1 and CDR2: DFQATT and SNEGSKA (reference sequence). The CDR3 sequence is CSAVGVAGANEQFF.

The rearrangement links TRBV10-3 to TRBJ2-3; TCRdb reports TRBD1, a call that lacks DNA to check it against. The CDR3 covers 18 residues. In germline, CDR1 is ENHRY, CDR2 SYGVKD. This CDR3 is CAISAAQPYRTSTDTQYF.

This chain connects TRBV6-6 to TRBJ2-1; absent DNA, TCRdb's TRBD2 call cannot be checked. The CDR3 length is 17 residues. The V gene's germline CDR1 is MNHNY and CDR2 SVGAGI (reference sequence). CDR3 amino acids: CASSPPTSGSSQNEQFF.

CDR3 in amino acids: CASRPEKGRGTATNYGYTF. The chain combines TRBV4-1 with TRBJ1-2; TCRdb calls TRBD1, which cannot be checked without DNA. The CDR3 totals 19 residues. Germline V gene sequence: CDR1 MGHRA, CDR2 YSYEKL.

CDR3 loop: CASSGLRDNSLRNEQFF. This chain links TRBV25-1 with TRBJ2-1; TCRdb's D gene call, TRBD1, goes unchecked for lack of DNA. There are 17 residues in the CDR3. CDR1 MGHDK and CDR2 SYGVNS come from the germline V gene.

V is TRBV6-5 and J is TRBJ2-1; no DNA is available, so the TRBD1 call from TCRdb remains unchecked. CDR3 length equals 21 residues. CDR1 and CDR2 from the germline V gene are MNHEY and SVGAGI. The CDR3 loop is CASSYSVPGQAVFTGHNEQFF.

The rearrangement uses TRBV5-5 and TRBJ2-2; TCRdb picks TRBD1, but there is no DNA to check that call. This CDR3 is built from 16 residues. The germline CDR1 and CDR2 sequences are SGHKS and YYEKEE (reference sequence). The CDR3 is CASSLDERGRSGELFF. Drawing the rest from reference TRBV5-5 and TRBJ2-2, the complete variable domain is DAGVTQSPTHLIKTRGQQVTLRCSPISGHKSVSWYQQVLGQGPQFIFQYYEKEERGRGNFPDRFSARQFPNYSSELNVNALLLGDSALYLCASSLDERGRSGELFFGEGSRLTVL.

The CDR3 loop is CASSSGDRVWEETQYF. J is TRBJ2-5 and V is TRBV11-2; the TRBD1 assignment by TCRdb is unverifiable without DNA. This CDR3 is 16 amino acids long. Germline-derived CDR1 and CDR2 are SGHAT and FQNNGV.

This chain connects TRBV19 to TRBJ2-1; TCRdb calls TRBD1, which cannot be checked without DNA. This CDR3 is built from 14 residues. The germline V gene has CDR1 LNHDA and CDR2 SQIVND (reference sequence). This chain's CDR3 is CASKGGGGPNEQFF.

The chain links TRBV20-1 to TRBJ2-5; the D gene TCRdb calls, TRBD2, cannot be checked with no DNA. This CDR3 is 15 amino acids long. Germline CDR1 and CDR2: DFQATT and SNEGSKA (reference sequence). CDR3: CSASPLAGVSETQYF.

CDR3 region: CASRTEVYGYTF. The rearrangement uses TRBV28 and TRBJ1-2; TCRdb picks TRBD1, but there is no DNA to check that call. Germline V gene data show CDR1 as MDHEN and CDR2 as SYDVKM. The length of the CDR3 is 12 residues.

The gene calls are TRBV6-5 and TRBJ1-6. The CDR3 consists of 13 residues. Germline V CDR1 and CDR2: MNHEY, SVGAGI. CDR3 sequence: CASTLLEGSPLHF.

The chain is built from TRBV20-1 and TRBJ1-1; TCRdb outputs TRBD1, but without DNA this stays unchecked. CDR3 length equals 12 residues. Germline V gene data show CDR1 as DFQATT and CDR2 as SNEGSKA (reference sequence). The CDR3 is CSATLMNTEAFF.

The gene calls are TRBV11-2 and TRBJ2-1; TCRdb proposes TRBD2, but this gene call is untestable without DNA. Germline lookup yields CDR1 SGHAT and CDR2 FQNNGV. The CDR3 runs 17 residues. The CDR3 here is CASTFTSGLNSYNEQFF.

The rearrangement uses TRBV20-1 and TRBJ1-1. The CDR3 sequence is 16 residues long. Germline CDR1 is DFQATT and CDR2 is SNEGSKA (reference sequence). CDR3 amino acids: CSARDLVFREDTEAFF.

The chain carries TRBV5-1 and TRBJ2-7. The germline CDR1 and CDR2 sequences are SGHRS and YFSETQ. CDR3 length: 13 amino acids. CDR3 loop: CASSLVGKDEQYF.